This TCR beta chain is from a study of blood T cell repertoires in COVID-19. For the study at large: Collection of acute and convalescent COVID-19 samples took place in the United States, Italy and Spain. T cells, B-cell-depleted T cells, or PBMCs supplied cDNA or gDNA.

V dropped 6 bases and J dropped 3 bases, with 20 bases sitting between them. CDR3 size: 16 residues. The germline V gene has CDR1 KGHSH and CDR2 LQKENI. Under the authors' procedure: Reference gene primer amplification gave nucleated cell count estimates. Some clones are missing from TCRdb's copy, which holds only in-frame ones; the method was immunoSEQ multiplex PCR. V, J and clone size reflect that table, while D and trimming were determined from the DNA. The sample lists about 160,000 clones; 90% were seen once. The J gene is TRBJ1-2, the V gene TRBV18, with D tentatively TRBD1 (5 bases). The clonotype comes from a man aged 55-75 years with active or convalescent COVID-19. Sample: peripheral blood. Here the CDR3 DNA reads TGTGCCAGCTCCCTGATCCAAGGGGCATCAGACTATGGCTACACCTTC. This encodes CASSLIQGASDYGYTF.